A single sample is the source of the 31 T cell receptor beta chains below, sequenced in a study of blood T cells in healthy people across ages. Through a sample-barcoded 5' primer and a J-beta primer mix, a second PCR was run for about 6 to 11 cycles. TCRdb reprocessed the 5' RACE reads with MiXCR, giving one entry per CDR3 protein. The sample holds 600,000 to 850,000 distinct CDR3 sequences; around 25% are singletons and the top ten take roughly 9%. The sample was also reused in another study, on T cells of mothers and their children.

Sequencing used blood. These receptors were obtained from a boy younger than 18 in good health.

This clonotype appeared a single time. The chain carries TRBV4-2 and TRBJ2-5; D ambiguous. Near its end, the DNA agrees better with TRBJ2-1, so the J call may be wrong. CDR1 LGHNA and CDR2 YNFKEQ come from the germline V gene. The CDR3 is made up of 15 amino acids. This CDR3 reads CASSQVRDPYNEQFF. DNA of the CDR3: TGTGCCAGCAGCCAAGTACGCGATCCCTACAATGAGCAGTTCTTC.

The V gene is TRBV27, the J gene TRBJ1-5, with 9 bases lining up with TRBD1. Trimming at V came to 5 bases and at J to 4 bases, leaving 3 bases not matched to a gene. Per germline, CDR1 MNHEY and CDR2 SMNVEV (reference sequence). The CDR3 runs 14 residues. DNA for the CDR3: TGTGCCAGCAGTGGACAGGGGTTTAATCAGCCCCAGCATTTT. Translated: CASSGQGFNQPQHF.

The chain joins TRBV27 to TRBJ2-5; TRBD2 agrees at 12 bases. CDR1 is MNHEY and CDR2 is SMNVEV in the germline V gene (reference sequence). This CDR3 has 20 residues. The junction had 15 bases not matched to a gene; V was cut back by 4 bases and J by 0 bases. CDR3 sequence: CASSSMARLAGDPYQETQYF. For the CDR3, the DNA is TGTGCCAGCAGTTCGATGGCGCGACTAGCGGGGGATCCTTACCAAGAGACCCAGTACTTC.

This rearrangement joins TRBV28 to TRBJ2-6; the D is unclear. This CDR3 is built from 14 residues. Germline V gene sequence: CDR1 MDHEN, CDR2 SYDVKM. Between the trimmed V and J ends, which lost 6 bases and 2 bases, there was a span of 8 bases. The CDR3 here is CASRPSTGANVLTF. In nucleotides, the CDR3 is TGTGCCAGCAGGCCGTCAACTGGGGCCAACGTCCTGACTTTC.

The genes are TRBV29-1 and TRBJ2-1; D unresolved. Near its end, the DNA agrees better with TRBJ2-5, so the J call may be wrong. CDR1 is SQVTM and CDR2 is ANQGSEA in the germline V gene. This CDR3 has 12 amino acids. The CDR3 DNA sequence: TGCAGCCTTGCTGACGGAGTGGAGACCCAGTACTTC. This translates into CSLADGVETQYF.

This clonotype has a handful of counts. This rearrangement joins TRBV18 to TRBJ2-5; no reliable D call. V dropped 1 base and J dropped 5 bases, with 17 bases sitting between them. CDR1 and CDR2 (germline): KGHSH, LQKENI. CDR3 length: 16 residues. CDR3 in amino acids: CASSPRASRVLETQYF. The CDR3 bases are TGTGCCAGCTCACCACGAGCTAGTCGAGTGTTGGAGACCCAGTACTTC. The full variable domain, with the rest looked up from reference TRBV18 and TRBJ2-5, is NAGVMQNPRHLVRRRGQEARLRCSPMKGHSHVYWYRQLPEEGLKFMVYLQKENIIDESGMPKERFSAEFPKEGPSILRIQQVVRGDSAAYFCASSPRASRVLETQYFGPGTRLLVL.

The V gene is TRBV12-3 or TRBV12-4, the J gene TRBJ2-1, with D possibly being TRBD2 (6 bases). Trimming shortened V by 1 base and J by 3 bases, and 19 bases separated the two germline ends. The CDR3 consists of 18 residues. This CDR3 is CASSLDGGRGVYYNEQFF. CDR3 DNA sequence: TGTGCCAGCAGTTTAGATGGTGGTCGCGGGGTTTACTACAATGAGCAGTTCTTC.

The chain uses TRBV6-2 or TRBV6-3 and TRBJ2-5; 7 positions match TRBD1. V lost 2 bases to trimming and J lost 3 bases; unmatched junction nucleotides: 9. The germline gives CDR1 MNHEY, CDR2 SVGEGT. The CDR3 extends over 16 amino acids. CDR3 DNA: TGTGCCAGCAGTTACCTAGGACAGGCGTATGAAGAGACCCAGTACTTC. This encodes CASSYLGQAYEETQYF.

The chain couples TRBV12-3 or TRBV12-4 to TRBJ1-2; D not resolved. V was trimmed by 8 bases and J by 3 bases, leaving 7 bases between them. The CDR3 extends over 11 amino acids. The CDR3 sequence is CASRGDYGYTF. As DNA, the CDR3 is TGTGCCAGCCGTGGGGACTATGGCTACACCTTC.

This clonotype has only a few counts. The V and J genes are TRBV3-1 and TRBJ2-1; no reliable D call. Germline V lookup: CDR1 LGHDT, CDR2 YNNKEL (reference sequence). This CDR3 region has 13 residues. V was pared by 6 bases and J by 2 bases, with 8 bases between. CDR3 coding DNA: TGTGCCAGCAGTCGCGGTCCCTACAATGAGCAGTTCTTC. This sequence encodes CASSRGPYNEQFF.

V is TRBV5-1 and J is TRBJ2-5, with TRBD2 as a possible D gene (6 bases). CDR1 SGHRS and CDR2 YFSETQ come from the germline V gene. This CDR3 is built from 17 residues. V was trimmed by 1 base and J by 2 bases, leaving 18 bases between them. CDR3 DNA: TGCGCCAGCAGCTTGCTACTAGCTACGCGGGGACAAGAGACCCAGTACTTC. It translates to CASSLLLATRGQETQYF.

The chain uses TRBV5-1 and TRBJ2-1, with D tentatively TRBD2 (6 bases). Germline V CDR1 and CDR2: SGHRS, YFSETQ. The CDR3 is 14 residues long. V was pared by 4 bases and J by 3 bases, with 11 bases between. The CDR3 DNA reads as TGCGCCAGCAGCGGGCTAGCGAACTACAATGAGCAGTTCTTC. Amino acid sequence: CASSGLANYNEQFF.

The rearrangement links TRBV27 to TRBJ2-4; no clear D gene. V was clipped by 3 bases and J by 6 bases, with 9 bases between them. This CDR3 has 13 residues. Germline-derived CDR1 and CDR2 are MNHEY and SMNVEV (reference sequence). Here the CDR3 DNA reads TGTGCCAGCAGTTTGACGGCGTTAAACATTCAGTACTTC. Amino acids: CASSLTALNIQYF.

This clonotype appeared a few times. The rearrangement links TRBV4-1 to TRBJ2-4, with 12 positions matching TRBD2. The V gene end was trimmed by 4 bases and the J gene end by 8 bases; junction bases not matched to a gene: 9. Germline CDR1 and CDR2: MGHRA and YSYEKL. The CDR3 loop spans 16 amino acids. The CDR3 sequence is CASSLGLAGRRDIQYF. CDR3 nucleotides: TGCGCCAGCAGCCTAGGACTAGCGGGACGTCGGGACATTCAGTACTTC.

CDR3 DNA sequence: TGTGCCAGCAGCTTAGAGCTGGGGAAGTACGAGCAGTACTTC. This codes for CASSLELGKYEQYF. The J gene is TRBJ2-7, the V gene TRBV7-2; D is ambiguous. The CDR3 runs to 14 residues. Germline V gene data show CDR1 as SGHTA and CDR2 as FQGNSA. Trimming pared 1 base from V and 4 bases from J, leaving 11 bases between.

This clonotype occurred a few times. The gene calls are TRBV7-9 and TRBJ2-1; 8 nucleotides match TRBD2. The CDR3 is 15 amino acids. Trimming cost V 5 bases and J 6 bases; bases outside gene matches: 9. In germline, CDR1 is SEHNR, CDR2 FQNEAQ (reference sequence). The CDR3 here is CASSPPGLVVNEQFF. The CDR3, as DNA: TGTGCCAGCAGCCCGCCGGGACTAGTGGTCAATGAGCAGTTCTTC.

This chain connects TRBV5-1 to TRBJ2-1; D unresolved. The germline CDR1 and CDR2 sequences are SGHRS and YFSETQ. The CDR3 extends over 10 amino acids. The V gene lost 6 bases and the J gene lost 12 bases, with 10 bases spanning the gap. The CDR3 reads CASTPSTQFF. For the CDR3, the DNA is TGCGCCAGCACTCCTTCGACGCAGTTCTTC.

The J gene is TRBJ1-1, the V gene TRBV7-3; D gene ambiguous. V lost 4 bases, J lost 1 base, and 7 bases lay in between. This CDR3 contains 13 residues. Germline V gene lookup returns CDR1 SGHTA and CDR2 FQGTGA. DNA of the CDR3: TGTGCCAGCAGCTCCGACTCGAACACTGAAGCTTTCTTT. Translated, it gives CASSSDSNTEAFF.

This chain joins TRBV10-3 and TRBJ2-3; D is perhaps TRBD1 or TRBD2 (6 bases each). This CDR3 has 16 residues. Germline V gene sequence: CDR1 ENHRY, CDR2 SYGVKD. CDR3 amino acids: CATTRGEGGSTDTQYF. The CDR3 DNA sequence: TGTGCTACGACCAGAGGAGAGGGGGGCAGCACAGATACGCAGTATTTT.

This clonotype was detected only a few times. The CDR3 nucleotides are TGTGCCAGCAGCGGAAATAGAGGCAAAAACATTCAGTACTTC. This encodes CASSGNRGKNIQYF. This sequence joins TRBV5-6 and TRBJ2-4; D gene uncertain. The V gene's germline CDR1 is SGHDT and CDR2 YYEEEE. The CDR3 has 14 residues. Trimming removed 4 bases from V and 3 bases from J, with 11 bases in between.

This clonotype has just a few counts. The rearrangement joins TRBV20-1 to TRBJ2-6; TRBD2 might be the D (6 bases). V lost 3 bases to trimming and J lost 4 bases, with 13 bases between them. The length of the CDR3 is 15 residues. Germline CDR1 reads DFQATT; CDR2 reads SNEGSKA (reference sequence). This chain's CDR3 is CSARVTGVGANVLTF. The CDR3 DNA reads TGCAGTGCTAGGGTGACGGGAGTCGGGGCCAACGTCCTGACTTTC.

This clonotype was seen a few times. The chain employs TRBV4-2 and TRBJ2-7; a possible D gene is TRBD1 (5 bases). CDR1 is LGHNA and CDR2 is YNFKEQ in the germline V gene. The CDR3 is 14 amino acids. V was cut by 0 bases and J by 2 bases, with 8 bases left in between. The CDR3 reads CASSQDQQAYEQYF. The CDR3 bases are TGTGCCAGCAGCCAAGATCAACAGGCCTACGAGCAGTACTTC.

This clonotype was counted between two and nine times. V and J are TRBV10-2 and TRBJ2-1, with 10 bases fitting TRBD1. Trimming cost V 1 base and J 0 bases; bases outside gene matches: 21. The CDR3 length is 23 residues. Per germline, CDR1 WSHSY and CDR2 SAAADI. CDR3 in amino acids: CASSEFSSVWTGGPTSSYNEQFF. CDR3 in DNA: TGCGCCAGCAGTGAGTTCTCGTCCGTCTGGACAGGGGGACCTACAAGCTCCTACAATGAGCAGTTCTTC.

V and J are TRBV29-1 and TRBJ2-1, with D possibly being TRBD2 (6 bases). The CDR3 contains 14 residues. Between the trimmed V and J ends, which lost 6 bases and 0 bases, there was a span of 12 bases. Germline lookup yields CDR1 SQVTM and CDR2 ANQGSEA. The CDR3 coding sequence is TGCAGCGTAGTAGCGGATAGCTCCTACAATGAGCAGTTCTTC. Its protein is CSVVADSSYNEQFF.

The chain links TRBV7-9 to TRBJ1-1; no clear D. Germline V CDR1 and CDR2: SEHNR, FQNEAQ (reference sequence). The CDR3 covers 15 residues. V lost 5 bases, J lost 1 base, and 14 bases lay in between. CDR3 loop: CASSGMAEKNTEAFF. Here the CDR3 DNA reads TGTGCCAGCAGCGGGATGGCCGAAAAGAACACTGAAGCTTTCTTT.

This clonotype was seen ten or more times. CDR3 sequence (DNA): TGTGCCAGCAGTCCTCAGGGTCGGGGCAATCAGCCCCAGCATTTT. Its translation is CASSPQGRGNQPQHF. The V call is TRBV28, the J call TRBJ1-5; a weak D match, TRBD1 (5 bases). This CDR3 contains 15 residues. Germline CDR1 and CDR2: MDHEN and SYDVKM. V lost 5 bases and J lost 2, with 13 bases in between.

The V call is TRBV19, the J call TRBJ2-4; 9 nucleotides match TRBD2. With V trimmed by 3 bases and J by 6 bases, 15 bases remained unmatched. Germline lookup yields CDR1 LNHDA and CDR2 SQIVND (reference sequence). This CDR3 has 18 residues. The CDR3 reads CASSIALWVAGAVNIQYF. For the CDR3, the DNA is TGTGCCAGTAGTATCGCCCTTTGGGTAGCGGGGGCGGTAAACATTCAGTACTTC.

The CDR3 DNA reads as TGTGCCAGCGGCCAAGGGGCTAGCGGGAGCTCCTACGAGCAGTACTTC. Its translation: CASGQGASGSSYEQYF. V is TRBV2 and J is TRBJ2-7; TRBD2 matches at 10 bases. Germline V CDR1 and CDR2: SNHLY, FYNNEI. Germline trimming cut 8 bases from V and 0 bases from J; bases unmatched to any gene: 10. The CDR3 covers 16 residues.

This clonotype turned up a few times. This chain links TRBV7-9 with TRBJ2-1, with 15 bases that match TRBD2. V dropped 5 bases and J dropped 9; count of bases not matched to a gene: 5. Germline V gives CDR1 SEHNR, CDR2 FQNEAQ (reference sequence). The CDR3 is 15 residues long. CDR3 in amino acids: CASSPGTSGGLEQFF. As DNA, the CDR3 is TGTGCCAGCAGCCCCGGGACTAGCGGGGGGCTTGAGCAGTTCTTC. Variable domain in full (rest from reference TRBV7-9 and TRBJ2-1): DTGVSQNPRHKITKRGQNVTFRCDPISEHNRLYWYRQTLGQGPEFLTYFQNEAQLEKSRLLSDRFSAERPKGSFSTLEIQRTEQGDSAMYLCASSPGTSGGLEQFFGPGTRLTVL.

This clonotype was found a few times. The V and J genes are TRBV7-9 and TRBJ2-2; tentative D call: TRBD2 (5 bases). This CDR3 region has 13 residues. Germline CDR1 is SEHNR and CDR2 is FQNEAQ (reference sequence). Trimming pared 4 bases from V and 6 bases from J, leaving 9 bases between. CDR3 in amino acids: CASSYLAAGELFF. The CDR3 nucleotides read TGTGCCAGCAGCTACCTAGCAGCCGGGGAGCTGTTTTTT.

The gene calls are TRBV11-1 and TRBJ2-5, with 7 positions matching TRBD1. The J call may be faulty, since TRBJ2-7 better matches the DNA end. Germline V gene lookup returns CDR1 SGHAT and CDR2 FQDESV (reference sequence). The length of the CDR3 is 14 residues. The CDR3, as DNA: TGTGCCAGCAGCGCAGGGACAGCCCAATACGAGCAGTACTTC. This gives the protein CASSAGTAQYEQYF.